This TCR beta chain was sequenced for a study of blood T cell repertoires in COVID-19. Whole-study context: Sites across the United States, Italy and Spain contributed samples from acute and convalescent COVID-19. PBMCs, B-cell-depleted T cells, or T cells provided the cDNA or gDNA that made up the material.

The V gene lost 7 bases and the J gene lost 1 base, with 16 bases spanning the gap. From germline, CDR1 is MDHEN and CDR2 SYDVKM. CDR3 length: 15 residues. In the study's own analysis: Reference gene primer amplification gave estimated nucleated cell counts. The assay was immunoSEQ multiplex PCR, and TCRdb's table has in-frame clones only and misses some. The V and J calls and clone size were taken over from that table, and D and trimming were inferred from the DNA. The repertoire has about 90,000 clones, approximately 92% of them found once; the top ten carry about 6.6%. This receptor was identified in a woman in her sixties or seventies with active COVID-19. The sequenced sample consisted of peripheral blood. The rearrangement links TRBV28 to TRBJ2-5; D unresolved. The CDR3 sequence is CASKLVSRSQETQYF. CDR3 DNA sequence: TGTGCCAGCAAACTCGTGAGCCGATCCCAAGAGACCCAGTACTTC.